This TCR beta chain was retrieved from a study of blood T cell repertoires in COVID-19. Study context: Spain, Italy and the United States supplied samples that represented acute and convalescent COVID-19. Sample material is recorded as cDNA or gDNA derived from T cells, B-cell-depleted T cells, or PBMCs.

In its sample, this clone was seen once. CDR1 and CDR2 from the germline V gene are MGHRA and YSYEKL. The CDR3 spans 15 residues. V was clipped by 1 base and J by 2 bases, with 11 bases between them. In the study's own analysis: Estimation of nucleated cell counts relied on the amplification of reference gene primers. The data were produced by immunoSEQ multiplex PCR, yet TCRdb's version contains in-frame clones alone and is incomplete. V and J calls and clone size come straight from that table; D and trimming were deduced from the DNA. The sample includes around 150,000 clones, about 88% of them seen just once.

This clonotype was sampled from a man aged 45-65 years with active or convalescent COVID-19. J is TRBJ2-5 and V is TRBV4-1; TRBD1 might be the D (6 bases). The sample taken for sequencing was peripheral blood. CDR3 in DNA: TGCGCCAGCAGCCAAGGGACGCAGGGGCAAGAGACCCAGTACTTC. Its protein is CASSQGTQGQETQYF.